This TCR beta chain comes out of a study of molecular identifiers for immune sequencing clone quantification listed by TCRdb under 2018. Study-wide context: For a replicate experiment, RNA from roughly 18,000 or 92,000 naive CD8 T cells was divided into five aliquots, and four of the five aliquots were sequenced. This methods study benchmarked molecular-identifier clustering-based TCR repertoire sequencing (MIDCIRS) and TCR RNA copy counting, using CD8 T cells to do so. What the study reported, not specific to this receptor: In CMV-specific effector cells, clones with more than 20 RNA copies accounted for over 99% of molecules, whereas in naive cells such clones accounted for under 1%. When barcode sub-clustering was left out, chimeric consensus sequences inflated TCR diversity, with chimeras reaching as high as 47%. Naive libraries contained spiked-in Jurkat TCR RNA (roughly 10 copies' worth), which is not part of the donor repertoire. Even against a background of some 920,000 naive CD8 T cells, spiked-in Jurkat TCR RNA amounting to a single cell's worth was reported to be detectable. Modeling indicated approximately 3 TCR RNA copies recovered per cell, compared with around 11 by digital PCR, which implies a capture efficiency of 25% to 35%. Highly expanded clone sizes could be underestimated because identical TCR molecules may share a barcode.

Libraries of naive CD8 T cells were built from anywhere between about 19,000 and 1,000,000 sorted cells, with 10%, 30% or 50% of the purified RNA used. On a BD FACSAria II, naive CD8 T cells were FACS-sorted as CD8+CD4-CCR7+CD45RA+ and collected into RLT Plus buffer. Detection sensitivity was tested by spiking Jurkat RNA equal to fewer than twelve TCR copies' worth into samples containing roughly 19,000-1,000,000 naive CD8 T cells. CD8 T cells were enriched using RosetteSep CD8+ T Cell Enrichment Cocktail and Ficoll-Paque, and the enriched cells then underwent ACK red cell lysis. The library came from PCR. Sequencing instrument: NextSeq 500. Bulk TCR libraries were prepared as previously described, using TCR primers listed in Table S5. Total RNA was purified with the Qiagen AllPrep DNA/RNA kit. Before any analysis, reads coming from multiple sequencing runs of the same library were combined into one pool. In the authors' own workflow: Reads were retained only if their TCR constant sequence matched exactly, and those retained reads were trimmed to 150 nt and grouped according to their 12-nt molecular barcodes. Reads inside each barcode group were sub-clustered using a 15% Levenshtein threshold, and a quality-weighted consensus sequence was constructed for each RNA molecule. Non-functional sequences were filtered out, along with any lower-count sequence sitting one edit away from another sequence. Based on a fit of two negative binomial distributions, barcode sub-clusters having less than 20% of the maximum read count were discarded. TCRdb itself trimmed the public reads at Q25 with fastp, ran MiXCR and retained productive beta chains. Under each unique CDR3 protein, matching rows form one entry showing the most common genes and DNA. What appears here as the V and J calls and clone size reflects TCRdb's work, not the paper's. The sample records tens of thousands of distinct CDR3 sequences, approximately 24% of which are singletons. 0.85% to 1% of the sample is in the top ten clones.

This clonotype was picked up many times. What antigen it recognizes has not been identified. Base quality data are lacking; no much larger clone is found one base away. Trimming leaves V shorter by 6 bases and J shorter by 2 bases, with the junction holding 6 bases beyond the gene matches. The CDR3 contains 15 residues, cysteine and phenylalanine counted. Only the CDR3 region is kept as DNA, spanning 45 bases read in frame from base 1. According to the germline V gene (reference sequence), CDR1 reads MNHEY and CDR2 reads SMNVEV. The receptor was derived from a human donor in good health. Some libraries in this study had Jurkat cell RNA spiked in. This receptor chain uses TRBV27 and TRBJ1-5; 8 nucleotides in the junction match TRBD1. What was sequenced was naive CD8+ T cells from blood, with Jurkat cell RNA spiked in. According to the study, the label for this sample's cell subset or site signals: FACS-sorted CD8+CD4-CCR7+CD45RA+ naive T cells. CDR3 loop: CASRGIQGGNQPQHF. Here is the DNA: TGTGCCAGCAGGGGAATACAGGGGGGCAATCAGCCCCAGCATTTT.